This T cell receptor (beta chain) was obtained from a study of blood T cell repertoires in COVID-19. Study summary: Sites across the United States, Italy and Spain contributed samples from acute and convalescent COVID-19. PBMCs, B-cell-depleted T cells, or T cells were the source of the cDNA or gDNA that made up the material.

The CDR3 has 16 residues. V dropped 4 bases and J dropped 1; count of bases not matched to a gene: 7. Germline V CDR1 and CDR2: SNHLY, FYNNEI. Study processing details: Nucleated cell number was recorded as an estimate derived from reference gene primer amplification. Profiling relied on immunoSEQ multiplex PCR, and the TCRdb table lists in-frame clones only, not all of them. Clone size and V and J calls were adopted from that table, with D and trimming inferred from the DNA. Of around 130,000 clones in the sample, 85% to 90% were seen once. The TCR comes from a man aged 60 to 69 with acute or convalescent COVID-19. This rearrangement joins TRBV2 to TRBJ1-1, with 9 bases matching TRBD1. What was sequenced was peripheral blood. The CDR3 coding sequence is TGTGCCAGCAGTGGGGGGACAGGGCGAAGGAACACTGAAGCTTTCTTT. Protein sequence: CASSGGTGRRNTEAFF.